A selection of T cell receptor beta chains follows, all from one sample in a study of T cell changes during pregnancy in multiple sclerosis. The repertoire was sequenced with immunoSEQ multiplex PCR; TCRdb's copy has only in-frame clones and lacks some. The data hold around 69,000 clones, with approximately 91% observed a single time. The sample here was peripheral blood, taken in the third trimester of pregnancy. These receptors all come from a female donor with multiple sclerosis, enrolled in a pregnancy study. CDR3s include the opening cysteine and the closing phenylalanine or tryptophan. The D gene is left open where the match is weak. The size field is filled for only some rows; it gives once, few, many or a size class.

CDR3,DNA,D,size,V,J
CASSATGVFSGNTIYF,TGTGCCAGTAGTGCTACAGGGGTCTTCTCTGGAAACACCATATATTTT,TRBD1,-,TRBV19,TRBJ1-3
CASSDPSGGLEDTQYF,TGTGCCAGCAGTGATCCTAGCGGGGGCCTCGAAGATACGCAGTATTTT,TRBD2,-,TRBV25-1,TRBJ2-3
CASSLASSGGQETQYF,TGTGCCAGCAGCTTAGCGTCTAGCGGGGGACAAGAGACCCAGTACTTC,TRBD2,-,TRBV7-2,TRBJ2-5
CASSGRQGRSILADTQYF,TGCGCCAGCAGCGGGAGACAGGGGAGGTCAATCTTAGCAGATACGCAGTATTTT,TRBD1,-,TRBV5-1,TRBJ2-3
CASSARPTATNEKLFF,TGTGCCAGCAGCGCTAGGCCGACAGCAACTAATGAAAAACTGTTTTTT,-,-,TRBV9,TRBJ1-4
CAISERREPTYNEQFF,TGTGCCATCAGTGAGAGGCGGGAACCGACCTACAATGAGCAGTTCTTC,-,-,TRBV10-3,TRBJ2-1
CASSEALHRSFGNTIYF,TGTGCCAGCAGTGAAGCGCTTCACAGGTCTTTCGGAAACACCATATATTTT,-,-,TRBV6-1,TRBJ1-3
CASQERSYNEQFF,TGTGCCAGCCAGGAACGTTCCTACAATGAGCAGTTCTTC,-,-,TRBV6-5,TRBJ2-1
CASSLSGFATSGGAHEQFF,TGTGCCAGCAGTTTATCGGGGTTCGCGACTAGCGGGGGGGCCCATGAGCAGTTCTTC,TRBD2,-,TRBV27,TRBJ2-1
CASGGDRGRNQPQHF,TGTGCCAGCGGGGGGGACAGGGGGCGCAATCAGCCCCAGCATTTT,TRBD1,-,TRBV2,TRBJ1-5
CTSSQGKRGGKGNQETQYF,TGCACCAGCAGCCAAGGGAAGCGGGGGGGCAAGGGAAACCAAGAGACCCAGTACTTC,-,-,TRBV1,TRBJ2-5
CASSLWGGGGDTQYF,TGTGCCAGCAGTTTATGGGGCGGGGGTGGAGATACGCAGTATTTT,TRBD2,once,TRBV28,TRBJ2-3
CAISESWTGESPLHF,TGTGCCATCAGTGAGTCGTGGACAGGGGAATCACCCCTCCACTTT,TRBD1,once,TRBV10-3,TRBJ1-6
CATQTSGTTDTQYF,TGTGCCACCCAGACTAGCGGGACCACAGATACGCAGTATTTT,TRBD2,-,TRBV10-3,TRBJ2-3
CASSLGGQGWGQETQYF,TGTGCCAGCAGCTTAGGGGGGCAGGGATGGGGCCAAGAGACCCAGTACTTC,-,-,TRBV9,TRBJ2-5
CASRALPIRRGTQYF,TGTGCCAGCCGAGCGCTACCAATTCGGCGAGGGACCCAGTACTTC,-,-,TRBV27,TRBJ2-5
CASSPGTGDMNTEAFF,TGTGCCAGCTCACCCGGGACAGGGGATATGAACACTGAAGCTTTCTTT,TRBD1,once,TRBV18,TRBJ1-1
CASSLWQGANTEAFF,TGTGCCAGCAGTTTATGGCAGGGGGCAAACACTGAAGCTTTCTTT,TRBD1,-,TRBV28,TRBJ1-1
CAWSVARTGELFF,TGTGCCTGGAGTGTAGCACGGACCGGGGAGCTGTTTTTT,-,-,TRBV30,TRBJ2-2
CASSLVRTGRGYQETQYF,TGCGCCAGCAGCTTGGTCCGGACGGGCAGGGGGTACCAAGAGACCCAGTACTTC,TRBD1,-,TRBV5-1,TRBJ2-5
CASSLQGSSYNEQFF,TGTGCCAGCAGCTTACAGGGAAGTTCCTACAATGAGCAGTTCTTC,-,-,TRBV7-9,TRBJ2-1
CAWKRKAGKETQYF,TGTGCCTGGAAGAGGAAGGCAGGGAAGGAGACCCAGTACTTC,-,-,TRBV30,TRBJ2-5
CASSLGGLTEAFF,TGTGCCAGTAGTCTGGGGGGTCTCACTGAAGCTTTCTTT,-,-,TRBV19,TRBJ1-1
CASSSRTGLETYEQYF,TGTGCCAGCAGCTCTCGGACAGGCTTGGAGACCTACGAGCAGTACTTC,TRBD1,-,TRBV5-4,TRBJ2-7
CASSERGTGGTDTQYF,TGTGCCAGCAGTGAACGGGGGACAGGGGGCACAGATACGCAGTATTTT,TRBD1,-,TRBV6-1,TRBJ2-3
CASSLARPGVWPGNTIYF,TGTGCCAGCAGCTTAGCGAGGCCGGGGGTATGGCCTGGAAACACCATATATTTT,-,-,TRBV7-2,TRBJ1-3
CASSLVSGGDNEQFF,TGTGCCAGCAGCTTAGTTAGCGGGGGTGACAATGAGCAGTTCTTC,TRBD2,-,TRBV7-9,TRBJ2-1
CASSVVQAADTQYF,TGTGCCAGCAGCGTAGTACAGGCCGCCGATACGCAGTATTTT,-,-,TRBV9,TRBJ2-3
CASSAYTGANEKLFF,TGTGCCAGCAGCGCATACACAGGGGCGAATGAAAAACTGTTTTTT,TRBD1,-,TRBV7-9,TRBJ1-4